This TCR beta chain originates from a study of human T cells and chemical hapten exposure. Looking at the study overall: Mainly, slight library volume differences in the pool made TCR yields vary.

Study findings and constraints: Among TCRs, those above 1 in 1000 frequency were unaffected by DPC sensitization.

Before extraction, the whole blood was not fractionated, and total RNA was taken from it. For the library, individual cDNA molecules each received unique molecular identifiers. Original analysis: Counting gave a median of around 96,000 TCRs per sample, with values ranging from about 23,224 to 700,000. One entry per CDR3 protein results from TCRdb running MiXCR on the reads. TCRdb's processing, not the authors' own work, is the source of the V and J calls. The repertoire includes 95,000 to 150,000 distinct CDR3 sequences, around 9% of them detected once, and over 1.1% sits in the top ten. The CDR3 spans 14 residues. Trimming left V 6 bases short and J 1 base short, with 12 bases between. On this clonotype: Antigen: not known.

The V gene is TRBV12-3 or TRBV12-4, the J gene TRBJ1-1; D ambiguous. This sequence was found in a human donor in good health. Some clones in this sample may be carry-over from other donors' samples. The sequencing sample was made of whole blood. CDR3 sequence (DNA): TGTGCCAGCAGGTTCGGGGAGGCGAACACTGAAGCTTTCTTT. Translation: CASRFGEANTEAFF.